This T cell receptor beta chain was retrieved from a study of post-analysis software for immune sequencing data. Looked up from germline, CDR1 is KGHSH and CDR2 is LQKENI. Trimming pared 1 base from V and 4 bases from J, leaving 8 bases between. The CDR3 has 15 residues. Presence of unique molecular identifiers characterized the TCR beta cDNA libraries. One entry per CDR3 protein results from TCRdb running MiXCR on the PCR reads. The table records fewer than 900,000 distinct CDR3 sequences, around 42% of them present only once. Findings of the study overall: There were five or six TRBV segments more frequent in patients than controls, and TRBV5-6, TRBV5-1 and TRBV20-1 were among them.

Worth noting for this clonotype: The antigen remains undetermined.

This chain joins TRBV18 and TRBJ2-6, with D perhaps matching TRBD1 (6 bases). Sequencing was carried out using blood. This TCR derives from a girl aged 5-17 years with multiple sclerosis. The CDR3 nucleotides are TGTGCCAGCTCACCACGGGGGCTCGGGGCCAACGTCCTGACTTTC. This gives the protein CASSPRGLGANVLTF.